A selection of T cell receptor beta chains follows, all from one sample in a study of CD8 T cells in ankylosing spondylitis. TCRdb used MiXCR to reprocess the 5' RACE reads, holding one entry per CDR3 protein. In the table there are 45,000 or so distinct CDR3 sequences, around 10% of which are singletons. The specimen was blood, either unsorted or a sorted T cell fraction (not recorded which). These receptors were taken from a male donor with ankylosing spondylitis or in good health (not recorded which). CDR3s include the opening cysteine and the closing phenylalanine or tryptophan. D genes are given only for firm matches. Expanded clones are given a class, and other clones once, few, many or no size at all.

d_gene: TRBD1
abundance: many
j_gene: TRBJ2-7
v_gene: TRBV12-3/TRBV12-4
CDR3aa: CASIGQDRGFDEQYF
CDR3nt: TGTGCCAGCATCGGCCAGGACAGGGGGTTCGACGAGCAGTACTTC

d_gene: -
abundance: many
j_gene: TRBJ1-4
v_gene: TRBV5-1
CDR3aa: CASGSGINEKLFF
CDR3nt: TGCGCCAGCGGGTCGGGGATTAATGAAAAACTGTTTTTT

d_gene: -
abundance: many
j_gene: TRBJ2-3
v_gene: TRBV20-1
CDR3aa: CSAGGTPGTDTQYF
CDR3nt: TGCAGTGCTGGAGGGACGCCGGGCACAGATACGCAGTATTTT

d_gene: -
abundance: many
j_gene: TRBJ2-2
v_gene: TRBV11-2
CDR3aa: CASSLVWGPGELFF
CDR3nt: TGTGCCAGCAGCTTAGTCTGGGGACCCGGGGAGCTGTTTTTT

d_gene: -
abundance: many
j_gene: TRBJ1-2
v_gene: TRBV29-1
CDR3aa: CSVESPLTRERGYTF
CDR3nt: TGCAGCGTTGAAAGCCCGCTTACTAGGGAGCGGGGCTACACCTTC

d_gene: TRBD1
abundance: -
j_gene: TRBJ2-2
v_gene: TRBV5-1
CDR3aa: CASSLRQGGTGELFF
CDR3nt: TGCGCCAGCAGCTTAAGACAGGGCGGGACCGGGGAGCTGTTTTTT

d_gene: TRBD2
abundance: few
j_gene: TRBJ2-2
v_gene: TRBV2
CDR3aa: CASGGENTGELFF
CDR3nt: TGTGCCTCGGGAGGGGAGAACACCGGGGAGCTGTTTTTT

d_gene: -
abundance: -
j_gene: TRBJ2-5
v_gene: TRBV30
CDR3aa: CALRRPMRF
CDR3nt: TGTGCCCTTAGGAGACCCATGAGGTTC

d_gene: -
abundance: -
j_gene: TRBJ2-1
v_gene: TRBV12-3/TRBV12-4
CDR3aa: CAISLARGSTLFSYNEQFF
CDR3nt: TGTGCCATCAGTTTAGCGCGCGGCAGCACCCTCTTCTCCTACAATGAGCAGTTCTTC

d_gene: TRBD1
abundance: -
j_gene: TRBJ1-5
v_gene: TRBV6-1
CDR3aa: CASSDPETGTISNQPQHF
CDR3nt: TGTGCCAGCAGTGACCCCGAGACAGGGACAATAAGCAATCAGCCCCAGCATTTT

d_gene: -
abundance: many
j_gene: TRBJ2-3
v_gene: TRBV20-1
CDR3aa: CSANRGGSDTQYF
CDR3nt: TGCAGTGCCAACAGAGGAGGGTCAGATACGCAGTATTTT

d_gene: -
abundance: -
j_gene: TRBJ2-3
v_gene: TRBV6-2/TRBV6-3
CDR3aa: CASSYQGGQDTQYF
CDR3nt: TGTGCCAGCAGTTACCAAGGAGGTCAGGATACGCAGTATTTT

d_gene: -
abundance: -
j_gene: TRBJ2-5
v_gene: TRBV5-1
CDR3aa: CASSLVGTNQETQYF
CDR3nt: TGCGCCAGCAGCTTGGTAGGGACAAACCAAGAGACCCAGTACTTC

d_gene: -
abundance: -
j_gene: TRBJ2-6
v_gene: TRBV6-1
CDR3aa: CASIGSGANVLTF
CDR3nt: TGTGCCAGCATCGGATCTGGGGCCAACGTCCTGACTTTC

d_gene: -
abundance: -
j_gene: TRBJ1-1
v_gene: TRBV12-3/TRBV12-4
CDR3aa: CASSLTELTEAFF
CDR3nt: TGTGCCAGCAGTTTGACAGAACTCACTGAAGCTTTCTTT

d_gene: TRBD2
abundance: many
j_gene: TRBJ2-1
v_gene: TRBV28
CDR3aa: CASSPDSPGGNEQFF
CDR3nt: TGTGCCAGCAGTCCGGACAGCCCGGGGGGGAATGAGCAGTTCTTC

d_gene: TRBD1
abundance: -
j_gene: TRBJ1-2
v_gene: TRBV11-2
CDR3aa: CASSSRRQGDYGYTF
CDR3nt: TGTGCCAGCAGCTCAAGACGACAGGGGGACTATGGCTACACCTTC

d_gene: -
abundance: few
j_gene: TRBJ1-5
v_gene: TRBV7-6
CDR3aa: CASSVKQQGQPQHF
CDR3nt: TGTGCCAGCAGCGTAAAGCAACAGGGTCAGCCCCAGCATTTT

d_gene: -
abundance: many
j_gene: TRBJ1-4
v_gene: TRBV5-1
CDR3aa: CASSLTGRNEKLFF
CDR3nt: TGCGCCAGCAGCCTTACGGGACGGAATGAAAAACTGTTTTTT

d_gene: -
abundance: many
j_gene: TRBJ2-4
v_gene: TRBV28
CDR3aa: CASSPTKGLNIQYF
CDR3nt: TGTGCCAGCAGTCCCACGAAGGGTTTAAACATTCAGTACTTC

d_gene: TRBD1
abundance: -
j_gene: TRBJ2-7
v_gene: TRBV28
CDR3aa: CASQGQFYGQYF
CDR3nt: TGTGCCAGCCAGGGACAGTTCTACGGGCAGTACTTC

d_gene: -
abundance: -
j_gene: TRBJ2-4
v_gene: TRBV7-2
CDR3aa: CASSLSGTVAKNIQYF
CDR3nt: TGTGCCAGCAGCTTATCGGGAACGGTAGCCAAAAACATTCAGTACTTC